This T cell receptor (beta chain) was found in a study of stem cell transplantation in POMP-related autoinflammatory disease. Overall study: The study hypothesized thymoproteasome defects skew the TRB repertoire via impaired CD8+ selection. Study results and caveats: Fewer unique TRB V-J gene pairings were identified in patients with PRAID. PRAID patients trended toward lower TRB diversity and higher clonality in all analyzed T-cell subsets.

Produced via immunoSEQ multiplex PCR; TCRdb's table is partial and in-frame only. The table lists thousands of clones, about nine tenths of them singletons. PRAID combined immunodeficiency and autoinflammation. Concerning this clone itself: Its antigen is unidentified.

This sequence was found in a human donor with POMP-related autoinflammation and immune dysregulation (PRAID). Here the sequenced sample was CD8+ T cells from PBMCs, taken before stem cell transplantation.

The CDR3 region is CASSLPPYRDRAYEQYF. CDR3 DNA: TGTGCCAGCAGTTTACCCCCCTACCGGGACAGGGCCTACGAGCAGTACTTC. The V call is TRBV27, the J call TRBJ2-7; 9 bases agree with TRBD1. This CDR3 contains 17 residues. CDR1 is MNHEY and CDR2 is SMNVEV in the germline V gene (reference sequence). V shed 2 bases, J shed 2 bases, and the junction held 10 bases outside the gene matches.